The 13 T cell receptor beta chains presented below share a single source sample, sequenced in a study of neurological immune-mediated disorders. TCRdb itself ran the 5' RACE reads through MiXCR, one entry per CDR3 protein. The data show 90,000 to 100,000 distinct CDR3 sequences, 3.5% seen once. Sequencing input: PBMCs. Source of these receptors: a young woman with multiple sclerosis.

As to this clonotype: This may come from a read error, since a much larger clone is one base off. This sequence joins TRBV10-3 and TRBJ2-2; maybe TRBD1 (5 bases). The CDR3 has 12 residues. Germline lookup yields CDR1 ENHRY and CDR2 SYGVKD. Trimming cost V 11 bases and J 7 bases, with 14 bases left between them. The CDR3 spells CADRELGGELFF. For the CDR3, the DNA is TGTGCCGACAGAGAGTTGGGCGGGGAGCTGTTTTTT.

This clonotype came up many times. V usage is TRBV12-3 or TRBV12-4 and J usage is TRBJ2-1, with D perhaps matching TRBD1 (5 bases). This CDR3 has 15 amino acids. Trimming cost V 3 bases and J 4 bases, with 13 bases left between them. CDR3 DNA sequence: TGTGCCAGCAGTTTTTCCCTCTCAGGGTACAATGAGCAGTTCTTC. Amino acids: CASSFSLSGYNEQFF.

This clonotype has ten or more counts. The rearrangement joins TRBV12-3 or TRBV12-4 to TRBJ1-2; TRBD1 matches at 9 bases. The CDR3 runs to 13 residues. V shed 6 bases and J 8 bases; nucleotides not matched to a gene: 7. The CDR3 protein is CASSPPGQGGYTF. CDR3 nucleotides: TGTGCCAGCAGCCCCCCGGGACAGGGCGGCTACACCTTC.

This clonotype was counted at least ten times. V is TRBV5-1 and J is TRBJ2-7; D uncertain. V dropped 5 bases and J dropped 2 bases, with 8 bases sitting between them. This CDR3 contains 12 residues. From germline, CDR1 is SGHRS and CDR2 YFSETQ. The CDR3 is CASSDETYEQYF. The DNA of the CDR3 is TGCGCCAGCAGTGACGAAACCTACGAGCAGTACTTC.

This clonotype was found many times. The chain uses TRBV27 and TRBJ2-3; TRBD1 matches at 9 bases. Germline V gene sequence: CDR1 MNHEY, CDR2 SMNVEV (reference sequence). The trim removed 4 bases at V and 0 bases at J, leaving 8 bases unmatched. CDR3 length equals 17 residues. CDR3 region: CASSSEDRGPSTDTQYF. The DNA of the CDR3 is TGTGCCAGCAGTTCCGAGGACAGGGGCCCCAGCACAGATACGCAGTATTTT.

The V gene is TRBV18, the J gene TRBJ1-1, with D unresolved. V was cut by 2 bases and J by 3 bases, with 10 bases left in between. The length of the CDR3 is 14 residues. Germline V gives CDR1 KGHSH, CDR2 LQKENI. CDR3 sequence: CASSPSVRHTEAFF. The CDR3 DNA reads as TGTGCCAGCTCACCATCGGTCAGGCACACTGAAGCTTTCTTT.

To note about this clonotype: The conserved final phenylalanine or tryptophan is absent from the CDR3, which likely points to a read error. The chain employs TRBV5-1 and TRBJ1-2, with no clear D. CDR3 size: 14 residues. The V end lost 0 bases, the J end lost 2 bases, and 8 bases lay between the germline ends. Looked up from germline, CDR1 is SGHRS and CDR2 is YFSETQ. As DNA, the CDR3 is TGCGCCAGCAGCTTGGTCGGCAGCAACTATGGCTACACCTGC. This gives the protein CASSLVGSNYGYTC.

This clonotype has at least ten counts. This sequence joins TRBV29-1 and TRBJ2-1, with 9 positions matching TRBD1. Per the germline V gene, CDR1 is SQVTM and CDR2 is ANQGSEA. The J segment lost 2 bases and the V segment lost 6 bases, leaving 5 bases of the junction unmatched. CDR3 length: 14 residues. The CDR3 sequence: CSVMDRGTYNEQFF. CDR3 DNA sequence: TGCAGCGTCATGGACAGGGGAACCTACAATGAGCAGTTCTTC.

This clonotype showed up many times. The rearrangement uses TRBV28 and TRBJ2-1; D might be TRBD1 (6 bases). Trimming pared 5 bases from V and 4 bases from J, leaving 15 bases between. There are 15 residues in the CDR3. Germline CDR1 reads MDHEN; CDR2 reads SYDVKM. In DNA, the CDR3 is TGTGCCAGCAGTCCTACGGACAGAAAATACAATGAGCAGTTCTTC. It is translated as CASSPTDRKYNEQFF.

In this sample, this clonotype turned up many times. V is TRBV27 and J is TRBJ2-7; the match to TRBD1 covers 8 bases. Germline loops: CDR1 MNHEY, CDR2 SMNVEV (reference sequence). V lost 4 bases, J lost 3 bases, and 8 bases stayed unmatched. The CDR3 is 15 amino acids. The CDR3 protein is CASSSNSGTGYEQYF. CDR3 DNA: TGTGCCAGCAGTTCCAATTCCGGGACAGGCTACGAGCAGTACTTC.

This clonotype was detected ten times or more. The rearrangement uses TRBV10-3 and TRBJ2-2; 12 bases are a match to TRBD2. V lost 4 bases and J lost 5; bases outside the gene matches: 11. Germline CDR1 reads ENHRY; CDR2 reads SYGVKD. This CDR3 comprises 18 residues. This CDR3 reads CAISGEELAGGPTGELFF. The DNA of the CDR3 is TGTGCCATCAGTGGGGAAGAGCTAGCGGGAGGGCCTACCGGGGAGCTGTTTTTT.

In its sample, this clonotype was seen many times. The CDR3 protein is CSAKEEVAGGPAIEFF. Written as DNA, the CDR3 is TGCAGTGCTAAGGAGGAAGTAGCGGGGGGCCCGGCAATTGAGTTCTTC. V and J are TRBV20-1 and TRBJ2-1; 10 positions agree with TRBD2. The germline V gene encodes CDR1 DFQATT and CDR2 SNEGSKA (reference sequence). The CDR3 has 16 amino acids. Unmatched junction bases numbered 20, after V lost 4 bases and J lost 14 bases.

J is TRBJ1-2 and V is TRBV11-2, with unresolved D. Germline assignment: CDR1 SGHAT and CDR2 FQNNGV. With 0 bases removed from V and 1 base from J, the gap between germline ends came to 9 bases. This CDR3 region has 15 residues. CDR3 loop: CASSLDRQSNYGYTF. CDR3 coding DNA: TGTGCCAGCAGCTTAGATCGCCAGAGTAACTATGGCTACACCTTC.